These 30 T cell receptor beta chains originate from one sample sequenced in a study of breast tumors, draining lymph nodes, adjacent tissues (dated by TCRdb to about 2016). The library was built by means of multiplex PCR. The run used an Illumina HiSeq 2000. The public reads were quality trimmed at Q25 with fastp and then assembled into clones with MiXCR by TCRdb, keeping productive beta chains. Rows are combined by CDR3 protein, so each entry shows the most common genes and DNA. This sample comprises around 150,000 distinct CDR3 sequences, about 20% of them detected only once. Roughly 2.5% of the sample is in the top ten clones. The lymph node samples were taken from the axillary draining lymph nodes of breast cancer patients. Sequences were obtained from axillary lymph node tissue. The receptors here all came from a female donor with breast cancer. Some clones in this sample may be carry-over from other donors' samples.

The table lists this clonotype with many counts. The rearrangement links TRBV20-1 to TRBJ2-5; D ambiguous. Germline values: CDR1 DFQATT, CDR2 SNEGSKA (reference sequence). V was trimmed by 5 bases and J by 3 bases, leaving 19 bases between them. This CDR3 contains 15 residues. CDR3 residues: CSASPVGSRKETQYF. The CDR3 bases are TGCAGTGCTTCACCGGTTGGATCTAGGAAAGAGACCCAGTACTTC.

This clonotype has a handful of counts. The chain uses TRBV5-1 and TRBJ2-2; 14 bases are shared with TRBD2. CDR1 is SGHRS and CDR2 is YFSETQ in the germline V gene. The trim removed 1 base at V and 1 base at J, leaving 6 bases unmatched. The CDR3 consists of 19 residues. CDR3 DNA sequence: TGCGCCAGCAGCTTGATAGGACTAGCGGGAGGCATGAACACCGGGGAGCTGTTTTTT. Amino acid sequence: CASSLIGLAGGMNTGELFF.

About this clonotype: With a much larger clone just one base away, this may be a read error. The chain combines TRBV5-6 with TRBJ2-3, with D tentatively TRBD1 (7 bases). The CDR3 has 15 amino acids. V lost 4 bases, J lost 5 bases, and 17 bases lay in between. The germline V gene encodes CDR1 SGHDT and CDR2 YYEEEE. The CDR3 is CASSEGGRRGDTQYF. The CDR3 DNA reads TGTGCCAGCAGCGAAGGGGGCAGGAGGGGAGATACGCAGTATTTT.

A few counts support this clonotype. The V gene is TRBV30, the J gene TRBJ2-6; D not certain. The V gene's germline CDR1 is GTSNPN and CDR2 SVGIG (reference sequence). This CDR3 has 12 residues. Trimming removed 2 bases at V and 1 base at J, with 0 bases between. As DNA, the CDR3 is TGTGCCTGGAGTTCTGGGGCCAACGTCCTGACTTTC. Amino acids: CAWSSGANVLTF. The whole variable domain, remainder taken from reference TRBV30 and TRBJ2-6, is SQTIHQWPATLVQPVGSPLSLECTVEGTSNPNLYWYRQAAGRGLQLLFYSVGIGQISSEVPQNLSASRPQDRQFILSSKKLLLSDSGFYLCAWSSGANVLTFGAGSRLTVL.

This clonotype has at least ten counts. V usage is TRBV20-1 and J usage is TRBJ2-1; tentative D call: TRBD2 (5 bases). Trimming took 1 base from V and 1 from J, leaving 8 bases between them. The CDR3 is made up of 14 amino acids. In germline, CDR1 is DFQATT, CDR2 SNEGSKA (reference sequence). CDR3 protein: CSARVRRSYNEQFF. The CDR3 nucleotides read TGCAGTGCTAGAGTCCGGAGGTCCTACAATGAGCAGTTCTTC.

This clonotype appeared many times. The V call is TRBV15, the J call TRBJ2-1; D not resolved. The CDR3 has 16 amino acids. Germline-derived CDR1 and CDR2 are LNHNV and YYDKDF (reference sequence). V lost 0 bases, J lost 2 bases, and 11 bases lay in between. Written as DNA, the CDR3 is TGTGCCACCAGCAGAGAGGGCAGACGTACCTACAATGAGCAGTTCTTC. Translation: CATSREGRRTYNEQFF. Full variable domain (outside the CDR3, taken from reference TRBV15 and TRBJ2-1): DAMVIQNPRYQVTQFGKPVTLSCSQTLNHNVMYWYQQKSSQAPKLLFHYYDKDFNNEADTPDNFQSRRPNTSFCFLDIRSPGLGDTAMYLCATSREGRRTYNEQFFGPGTRLTVL.

Note on this clonotype: A much larger clone sits a single nucleotide away, making a read error possible. This sequence joins TRBV19 and TRBJ1-2, with D possibly matching TRBD1 (6 bases). The germline CDR1 and CDR2 sequences are LNHDA and SQIVND (reference sequence). The CDR3 contains 12 residues. CDR3: CAGSMTGYGYTF. CDR3 DNA sequence: TGTGCCGGTAGTATGACAGGCTATGGCTACACCTTC. The full variable domain, rest sourced from reference TRBV19 and TRBJ1-2, is DGGITQSPKYLFRKEGQNVTLSCEQNLNHDAMYWYRQDPGQGLRLIYYSQIVNDFQKGDIAEGYSVSREKKESFPLTVTSAQKNPTAFYLCAGSMTGYGYTFGSGTRLTVV.

This clonotype was seen many times. This sequence joins TRBV5-1 and TRBJ1-4; 8 bases align to TRBD1. The junction had 10 bases not matched to a gene; V was cut back by 4 bases and J by 8 bases. The CDR3 has 15 residues. Germline V gene sequence: CDR1 SGHRS, CDR2 YFSETQ. The CDR3 here is CASSVSGQGNEKLFF. In nucleotides, the CDR3 is TGCGCCAGCAGCGTCAGCGGACAGGGAAACGAAAAACTGTTTTTT.

This clonotype was detected many times. This rearrangement joins TRBV5-1 to TRBJ1-6, with D perhaps TRBD1 (6 bases). Germline CDR1 is SGHRS and CDR2 is YFSETQ. The CDR3 is 15 residues long. V was pared by 4 bases and J by 7 bases, with 15 bases between. The CDR3 sequence is CASSEEGQENSPLHF. As DNA, the CDR3 is TGCGCCAGCAGCGAGGAGGGACAAGAAAATTCACCCCTCCACTTT.

There are many counts of this clonotype. The rearrangement joins TRBV7-9 to TRBJ2-3; 9 bases are a match to TRBD2. CDR1 and CDR2 from the germline V gene are SEHNR and FQNEAQ (reference sequence). This CDR3 spans 19 amino acids. V lost 4 bases to trimming and J lost 0 bases; unmatched junction nucleotides: 14. DNA for the CDR3: TGTGCCAGCAGCTCACTACCGGGACTAGCACGTACTAGCACAGATACGCAGTATTTT. Its translation: CASSSLPGLARTSTDTQYF. The complete variable domain, with remaining parts taken from reference TRBV7-9 and TRBJ2-3, reads DTGVSQNPRHKITKRGQNVTFRCDPISEHNRLYWYRQTLGQGPEFLTYFQNEAQLEKSRLLSDRFSAERPKGSFSTLEIQRTEQGDSAMYLCASSSLPGLARTSTDTQYFGPGTRLTVL.

This clonotype was seen only a few times. Here the CDR3 reads CASSQTGLAGTYNEQFF. In DNA form, the CDR3 reads TGTGCCAGCAGCCAAACAGGACTAGCGGGAACCTACAATGAGCAGTTCTTC. This chain uses TRBV3-1 with TRBJ2-1, with 12 positions matching TRBD2. Unmatched junction bases numbered 4, after V lost 2 bases and J lost 2 bases. CDR1 is LGHDT, CDR2 YNNKEL, per germline (reference sequence). The CDR3 runs 17 residues.

This clonotype was recorded a few times. The chain combines TRBV3-1 with TRBJ2-5; D remains unclear. Germline V gene lookup returns CDR1 LGHDT and CDR2 YNNKEL (reference sequence). Trimming took 2 bases from V and 5 from J, leaving 15 bases between them. The CDR3 is 15 amino acids. The CDR3 nucleotides are TGTGCCAGCAGCCAACCCTCGGTTGTGAGGGAGACCCAGTACTTC. This encodes CASSQPSVVRETQYF.

The chain combines TRBV28 with TRBJ1-2, with D perhaps matching TRBD1 (6 bases). The CDR3 consists of 15 residues. The germline V and J ends were trimmed by 3 bases and 4 bases, with 15 bases remaining between them. The V gene's germline CDR1 is MDHEN and CDR2 SYDVKM. CDR3 protein: CASSLGGAASYGYTF. The CDR3 coding sequence is TGTGCCAGCAGTTTGGGGGGGGCCGCTAGCTATGGCTACACCTTC.

The chain is built from TRBV30 and TRBJ1-4, with D unclear. CDR3 length: 15 residues. Germline CDR1 GTSNPN, CDR2 SVGIG (reference sequence). The V and J ends lost 2 bases and 0 bases respectively, with 10 bases between them. CDR3 protein: CAWSTMAATNEKLFF. CDR3 coding DNA: TGTGCCTGGAGTACAATGGCAGCAACTAATGAAAAACTGTTTTTT.

This clonotype was seen a handful of times. The chain carries TRBV5-1 and TRBJ1-1; D gene unclear. Deletions cut 4 bases from V and 0 bases from J, with 16 bases between. Germline-derived CDR1 and CDR2 are SGHRS and YFSETQ. CDR3 size: 16 residues. In DNA, the CDR3 is TGCGCCAGCAGCCCCAACGTCGGCAGGATGAACACTGAAGCTTTCTTT. It encodes CASSPNVGRMNTEAFF.

This clonotype was observed once. A read error is possible here, since a much larger clone lies one base away. The chain recombines TRBV11-3 with TRBJ2-3, with D unclear. Germline loops: CDR1 SGHNT, CDR2 YENEEA. There are 14 residues in the CDR3. CDR3 nucleotide sequence: TGTGCCAACAGCTCCGGACCGGTTACGGGTACGCAGTATTTT. Translating it yields CANSSGPVTGTQYF.

This clonotype came up a few times. V usage is TRBV6-1 and J usage is TRBJ2-6; 10 positions match TRBD1. The CDR3 loop spans 19 amino acids. With V trimmed by 5 bases and J by 0 bases, 10 bases remained unmatched. Germline CDR1 reads MNHNS; CDR2 reads SASEGT. CDR3 in amino acids: CASSFPEGQGHSGANVLTF. For the CDR3, the DNA is TGTGCCAGCAGTTTTCCAGAGGGACAGGGGCACTCTGGGGCCAACGTCCTGACTTTC.

This clonotype was observed many times. The chain uses TRBV4-2 and TRBJ2-5; D call uncertain. Trimming pared 1 base from V and 2 bases from J, leaving 8 bases between. Looked up from germline, CDR1 is LGHNA and CDR2 is YNFKEQ. This CDR3 has 14 amino acids. The CDR3 coding sequence is TGTGCCAGCAGCCAAGGTCCCGGGCAAGAGACCCAGTACTTC. Translated, it gives CASSQGPGQETQYF.

This clonotype was recorded many times. V is TRBV6-1 and J is TRBJ2-5; TRBD1 might be the D (5 bases). CDR1 and CDR2 from the germline V gene are MNHNS and SASEGT. CDR3 length: 14 residues. The V and J ends lost 8 bases and 7 bases respectively, with 20 bases between them. The CDR3 nucleotides read TGTGCCAGCGCTGAAGGGGCTCCTGTGGGGACCCAGTACTTC. Residues: CASAEGAPVGTQYF.

There are a few counts of this clonotype. The chain carries TRBV5-6 and TRBJ1-5, with D uncertain. The CDR3 is 15 residues long. The germline CDR1 and CDR2 sequences are SGHDT and YYEEEE. V was pared by 4 bases and J by 0 bases, with 11 bases between. The CDR3 reads CASSPGRNSNQPQHF. Here the CDR3 DNA reads TGTGCCAGCAGCCCCGGGAGAAATAGCAATCAGCCCCAGCATTTT. Combining the CDR3 with reference TRBV5-6 and TRBJ1-5 gives the whole variable domain DAGVTQSPTHLIKTRGQQVTLRCSPKSGHDTVSWYQQALGQGPQFIFQYYEEEERQRGNFPDRFSGHQFPNYSSELNVNALLLGDSALYLCASSPGRNSNQPQHFGDGTRLSIL.

In regard to this clonotype: In this CDR3 the conserved last residue, phenylalanine or tryptophan, is missing, so a read error is likely. The chain uses TRBV6-6 and TRBJ2-2; 14 bases match TRBD2. The CDR3 length is 16 residues. Trimming at V came to 6 bases and at J to 6 bases, leaving 6 bases not matched to a gene. Germline V gene data show CDR1 as MNHNY and CDR2 as SVGAGI (reference sequence). CDR3: CASSFGLAGGPGELFS. The CDR3 DNA reads TGTGCCAGCAGCTTCGGACTAGCGGGAGGACCCGGGGAGCTGTTTTCT.

This clonotype was seen at least ten times. The chain carries TRBV20-1 and TRBJ2-3, with a tentative D call TRBD1 (5 bases). Germline lookup yields CDR1 DFQATT and CDR2 SNEGSKA (reference sequence). The CDR3 is 13 amino acids. DNA of the CDR3: TGCGGGGCGGAATTAGGTCTTTCAGATACGCAGTATTTT. This translates into CGAELGLSDTQYF.

The gene calls are TRBV30 and TRBJ2-3; D remains ambiguous. Looked up from germline, CDR1 is GTSNPN and CDR2 is SVGIG (reference sequence). Deletions cut 2 bases from V and 0 bases from J, with 9 bases between. The CDR3 consists of 14 residues. The CDR3 sequence: CAWSPLGSTDTQYF. The DNA for the CDR3 is TGTGCCTGGAGTCCCCTAGGGAGCACAGATACGCAGTATTTT.

The rearrangement joins TRBV20-1 to TRBJ2-3; 11 bases agree with TRBD2. The germline V gene encodes CDR1 DFQATT and CDR2 SNEGSKA (reference sequence). The CDR3 length is 19 residues. Trimming cost V 5 bases and J 0 bases; bases outside gene matches: 16. In DNA form, the CDR3 reads TGCAGTGCTCTTCCACCACTAGCGGGAGAGACCATTAGCACAGATACGCAGTATTTT. This gives the protein CSALPPLAGETISTDTQYF.

This clonotype was counted many times. This chain joins TRBV2 and TRBJ2-5; D gene unclear. The CDR3 covers 14 residues. The V gene's germline CDR1 is SNHLY and CDR2 FYNNEI. Between the trimmed V and J ends, which lost 5 bases and 4 bases, there was a span of 14 bases. The CDR3 DNA is TGTGCCAGCAGTCGTAGGACGGTAGGAGAGACCCAGTACTTC. It yields the protein CASSRRTVGETQYF.

About this clonotype itself: This could be a read error, since a much larger clone is one nucleotide away. This chain uses TRBV7-3 with TRBJ2-2, with a tentative D call TRBD2 (5 bases). The CDR3 is made up of 15 amino acids. CDR1 is SGHTA, CDR2 FQGTGA, per germline. The CDR3 region is CASSTEATGTGEPFF. Here the CDR3 DNA reads TGTGCCAGCAGCACGGAAGCTACGGGCACCGGGGAGCCGTTTTTT.

Turning to this clonotype: This CDR3 fails to terminate in the conserved phenylalanine or tryptophan, so it likely reflects a read error. The V call is TRBV11-3, the J call TRBJ2-2; D may be TRBD1 or TRBD2 (5 bases each). Germline V gene data show CDR1 as SGHNT and CDR2 as YENEEA. The CDR3 covers 15 residues. In DNA, the CDR3 is TGTGCCTGCAGCTTAGGTCAGGGAGACACCGGGGAGCTGTTTTCT. Protein product: CACSLGQGDTGELFS.

This clonotype was seen at least ten times. The chain uses TRBV12-3 or TRBV12-4 and TRBJ2-2; TRBD2 matches 11 bases. The CDR3 spans 17 residues. The V gene end was trimmed by 0 bases and the J gene end by 5 bases; junction bases not matched to a gene: 5. Here the CDR3 reads CASSLAYSGRDTGELFF. In DNA, the CDR3 is TGTGCCAGCAGTTTAGCGTATAGCGGGAGGGATACCGGGGAGCTGTTTTTT.

This clonotype has at least ten counts. CDR3 nucleotide sequence: TGTGCCAGCTCACGGACAGGGGAAACCTACGAGCAGTACTTC. Amino acid sequence: CASSRTGETYEQYF. The chain is built from TRBV18 and TRBJ2-7; 9 bases agree with TRBD1. The CDR3 consists of 14 residues. Trimming removed 4 bases from V and 2 bases from J; junction bases left unmatched: 3. CDR1 is KGHSH and CDR2 is LQKENI in the germline V gene.

As regards this clonotype: At one boundary the junction diverges from the germline segment, which might be a read error. The chain employs TRBV19 and TRBJ2-5; D is possibly TRBD2 (5 bases). Germline CDR1 LNHDA, CDR2 SQIVND (reference sequence). This CDR3 is 13 amino acids long. The CDR3, as DNA: TGTGCCAGTAGTATAACGGGGAGAGAGGCCCAGTACTTC. Translation: CASSITGREAQYF.